The entry below describes one TCR beta chain. The antigen remains unidentified. The data are from a study of cytomegalovirus exposure and HLA in healthy donors. CDR3 length: 16 amino acids. Germline CDR1 is ENHRY and CDR2 is SYGVKD. V dropped 4 bases and J dropped 4; count of bases not matched to a gene: 10. PCR primers comprised 60 Vbeta and 13 Jbeta primers. Measured with immunoSEQ multiplex PCR; TCRdb has only the in-frame clones, and not every one. The profile shows hundreds of thousands of clones, around 65% of them singletons. Study observations and caveats: Productive status was seen about 87% or about 30% of the time for most TCR beta V segments in an earlier analysis. It was in a later analysis that TCR association rates were seen to vary by HLA locus, highest for DRB1 and lowest for HLA-C. Later analysis found that TCR beta chains associated with HLA were more clonally expanded than other, equally common chains. The study had only CMV serostatus as immune exposure information.

The sample comprised PBMCs. The J gene is TRBJ2-7, the V gene TRBV10-3; 10 bases line up with TRBD2. This TCR came from a female donor in good health and CMV-seronegative. The CDR3 loop is CAISGPLAGANYEQYF. CDR3 bases: TGTGCCATCAGTGGCCCTCTAGCGGGAGCCAATTACGAGCAGTACTTC.